The subject of this entry is one T cell receptor beta chain. What antigen it recognizes has not been identified. No clone much larger than this one lies a single base away; base qualities are absent. The data are from a study of shared clonotypes between healthy human individuals (dated by TCRdb to the early 2020s). Regarding the study in general: The cohort included three men and a couple of women between 18 and 49 years of age. Per donor, three plates each were used for CD4 naive and CD4 memory, two for CD8 naive, and one for CD8 memory. The study deeply sequenced blood TCR repertoires of about five healthy adults to estimate repertoire size and the extent of clonotype sharing between individuals. Different laboratories and diverse techniques were used to prepare libraries and sequence TCR repertoires, to increase sequencing depth and limit assay-specific biases. Per donor, leukapheresis produced somewhere between about 0.94 and 9 billion PBMCs. Overall study results and their limits: When a few donors were compared, the shared fraction of clonotypes was roughly 4.8% for naive CD4, around 3.5% for naive CD8, 2% to 2.5% for memory CD4, and 0.4% for memory CD8. The genetic and exposure-history diversity represented was limited by the small number of donors. Sampling was restricted to blood, and TCR repertoires in tissues likely differ from the TCR repertoires found in blood. Incomplete sequencing was indicated by rarefaction of sorted-subset datasets, despite the large sequencing depth. Clonotypes shared by all four sorted-subset donors showed higher generation probabilities than non-shared clonotypes. Naive subsets generally had larger estimated clonotype richness than memory subsets. Pairwise subsampling led to the expectation that sequencing depth would affect the degree of clonotype sharing among donors.

Healthy HIV-negative adults with no recently reported acute infections or vaccinations were included as donors. Every donor was a Caucasian adult residing in Nashville, Tennessee, USA. CD4+ T cells were enriched by magnetic negative selection; naive cells were then positively selected on CD45RA, and the negative fraction formed the memory subset. Blood was collected by leukapheresis, and PBMCs were isolated by Ficoll-Histopaque density gradient centrifugation and then cryopreserved in liquid nitrogen vapor phase. Analytical flow cytometry was used to check the purity and quantity of every magnetically sorted T cell population. Genomic DNA was isolated from every sorted fraction and measured by UV absorbance on a Nanodrop 2000c. Using the deep immunoSEQ assay, TCR CDR3 regions were amplified from genomic DNA by multiplex PCR. Extracted genomic DNA from each cell subset was distributed evenly across all wells of several immunoSEQ 96-well plates, and each plate was treated as a replicate. For sorted subsets, each replicate PCR was loaded with 200 ng genomic DNA, equivalent to about 30,000 T cell genomes. Purified libraries were measured with a Qubit 3.0 fluorometer, size-checked on a Bioanalyzer 2100, and measured again with the KAPA Library Quantification kit. A separate single-read 150-cycle Illumina NextSeq 550 flow cell was used to sequence each immunoSEQ 96-well plate. Concerning the study's data processing: The immunoSEQ output contained only junctional sequences without quality scores, so filtering could not match that applied to full-length reads. To assign V/J genes and CDR3, sequences were annotated against IMGT germline references using PyIR, a Python wrapper for IgBLAST v1.9. Reads were filtered out if the reads had weak V/J assignments (E-value above 1e-6), no CDR3, stop codons, out-of-frame junctions, or ambiguous translated residues. V3J clonotypes were defined as sequences sharing an identical inferred V gene, J gene, and CDR3 amino acid sequence. Percentage overlap between repertoires was computed as shared unique clonotypes divided by the size of the smaller repertoire. Repertoire richness was assessed with RTK rarefaction, the Chao1 estimator, and Recon v2.1 estimates of unobserved clonotypes. OLGA was used to compute generation probabilities for all TCRbeta clonotypes that the gDNA method yielded from a handful of donors. TCRdb provides this immuneACCESS table in a form limited to in-frame rearrangements. Some clones are lacking; in checked studies, under half of them reflect an unresolved V gene, and why the rest are absent is not known. V, J and clone size are taken as reported in that table, and D and trimming were inferred from the DNA itself. The sample yields some 650,000 clones; around 97% were counted once. The ten largest clones represent around 0.058% of the sample.

CDR1 SGHTA and CDR2 FQGNSA are derived from the germline V gene. The CDR3 covers 15 residues, taking in both the cysteine and the phenylalanine. Kept here is only the CDR3 DNA, which spans 45 bases and is read in frame from base 1. The trim is 5 bases for V and 5 bases for J, with a gap of 13 bases between the germline ends. This sequence originates from a woman in her 30s in good health. This chain joins TRBV7-2 to TRBJ1-6; TRBD1 could be the D gene, as 5 bases match. Sequenced material: naive CD4+ T cells sorted from blood. The cell subset or site label of this sample denotes: CD45RA+ positively selected. The nucleotides are TGTGCCAGCAGCATTACGGGACCCAATAATTCACCCCTCCACTTT. Translated, it reads CASSITGPNNSPLHF.